These 25 T cell receptor beta chains originate from one sample sequenced in a study of PD-L1 blockade in urothelial cancer. Sequenced by immunoSEQ multiplex PCR; TCRdb stores in-frame clones only, minus some. This sample has about 91,000 clones, with 75% to 90% found just once. The time point was: peripheral blood 6 weeks after treatment start. Here the sequenced sample was PBMCs, taken around atezolizumab (anti-PD-L1) treatment. The receptors derive from a man aged 65-85 years with urothelial cancer.

The chain couples TRBV10-2 to TRBJ1-5; TRBD1 aligns across 8 bases. In germline, CDR1 is WSHSY, CDR2 SAAADI. Unmatched junction bases numbered 3, after V lost 2 bases and J lost 3 bases. CDR3 length: 15 residues. The CDR3, as DNA: TGCGCCAGCAGTGAGAGGACAGGGTTCAATCAGCCCCAGCATTTT. Residues: CASSERTGFNQPQHF.

The V gene is TRBV7-9, the J gene TRBJ2-7, with a tentative D call TRBD1 (6 bases). The CDR3 is 14 amino acids. Germline V lookup: CDR1 SEHNR, CDR2 FQNEAQ (reference sequence). The V end was cut by 5 bases, the J end by 4 bases, with 15 bases between. CDR3 nucleotide sequence: TGTGCCAGCAGCCAAGGGACACATTTTTACGAGCAGTACTTC. This codes for CASSQGTHFYEQYF.

This chain uses TRBV7-2 with TRBJ2-5; D is perhaps TRBD2 (6 bases). Trimming removed 1 base from V and 4 bases from J, with 10 bases in between. CDR1 and CDR2 from the germline V gene are SGHTA and FQGNSA. The CDR3 has 14 residues. The CDR3 nucleotides read TGTGCCAGCAGCTTAGAGCAGGGAGGAGAGACCCAGTACTTC. Its protein product is CASSLEQGGETQYF.

The rearrangement links TRBV10-2 to TRBJ1-5; D uncertain. The germline V gene has CDR1 WSHSY and CDR2 SAAADI. Trimming left V 0 bases short and J 6 bases short, with 3 bases between. The CDR3 contains 12 residues. CDR3 in amino acids: CASSESSQPQHF. Here the CDR3 DNA reads TGCGCCAGCAGTGAGTCGAGTCAGCCCCAGCATTTT.

The chain uses TRBV5-1 and TRBJ1-4; no reliable D call. Trimming removed 4 bases from V and 7 bases from J, with 14 bases in between. From germline, CDR1 is SGHRS and CDR2 YFSETQ. The CDR3 is 14 amino acids. The CDR3 here is CASSPGRGGEKLFF. The CDR3 region has the DNA TGCGCCAGCAGCCCCGGACGGGGAGGTGAAAAACTGTTTTTT.

As concerns this clone: The same CDR3 is also encoded by other DNA sequences in this sample. The chain recombines TRBV6-1 with TRBJ2-1; possible D gene TRBD1, 6 bases. The CDR3 has 13 amino acids. Germline V CDR1 and CDR2: MNHNS, SASEGT. V lost 3 bases, J lost 5 bases, and 8 bases lay in between. This chain's CDR3 is CASSDNRDNEQFF. The CDR3 DNA is TGTGCCAGCAGTGATAACAGGGACAATGAGCAGTTCTTC.

This clone was seen more than once but under ten times. V usage is TRBV5-8 and J usage is TRBJ1-1; tentative D call: TRBD1 (5 bases). V was shortened by 0 bases and J by 4 bases, with 13 bases between the two germline ends. The V gene's germline CDR1 is SGHTS and CDR2 YDEGEE. This CDR3 spans 15 amino acids. CDR3 nucleotides: TGTGCCAGCAGCTTGGACCTTCCGGGGGGCACTGAAGCTTTCTTT. It translates to CASSLDLPGGTEAFF.

The J gene is TRBJ2-5, the V gene TRBV25-1, with TRBD2 as a possible D gene (6 bases). This CDR3 is 15 amino acids long. Trimming left V 1 base short and J 5 bases short, with 14 bases between. The V gene's germline CDR1 is MGHDK and CDR2 SYGVNS. The CDR3 loop reads CASSEWGGGDETQYF. DNA for the CDR3: TGTGCCAGCAGTGAATGGGGAGGTGGGGATGAGACCCAGTACTTC.

The V and J genes are TRBV7-8 and TRBJ1-2, with 7 positions matching TRBD1. The CDR3 covers 13 residues. Looked up from germline, CDR1 is SGHVS and CDR2 is FQNEAQ. With 6 bases clipped from V and 6 bases from J, the junction kept 7 bases outside the gene matches. The CDR3 DNA reads TGTGCCAGCAGTCCTACAGGGGAGGATGGCTACACCTTC. Amino acids: CASSPTGEDGYTF. Variable domain in full (rest from reference TRBV7-8 and TRBJ1-2): GAGVSQSPRYKVAKRGQDVALRCDPISGHVSLFWYQQALGQGPEFLTYFQNEAQLDKSGLPSDRFFAERPEGSVSTLKIQRTQQEDSAVYLCASSPTGEDGYTFGSGTRLTVV.

The J gene is TRBJ1-6, the V gene TRBV11-2, with a weak D call TRBD1 (5 bases). This CDR3 is built from 13 residues. V shed 5 bases and J shed 10 bases, with 12 bases lying between them. In germline, CDR1 is SGHAT, CDR2 FQNNGV. The CDR3 coding sequence is TGTGCCAGCAGCCCAGGGCAGCAGTCACCCCTCCACTTT. Amino acid sequence: CASSPGQQSPLHF.

V gene TRBV28 combines with J gene TRBJ2-1; 11 positions match TRBD2. Germline assignment: CDR1 MDHEN and CDR2 SYDVKM. This CDR3 spans 15 amino acids. V trimming: 4 bases; J trimming: 7 bases; junction bases outside the gene matches: 6. The CDR3 DNA sequence: TGTGCCAGCAGTTCTTTAGCGGGAGGGGGGAATGAGCAGTTCTTC. Protein product: CASSSLAGGGNEQFF.

This clone was detected only a few times. The chain joins TRBV9 to TRBJ1-1; D is ambiguous. The CDR3 loop spans 13 amino acids. With 0 bases removed from V and 2 bases from J, the gap between germline ends came to 5 bases. Looked up from germline, CDR1 is SGDLS and CDR2 is YYNGEE. The CDR3 bases are TGTGCCAGCAGCGTAGGAGATAACACTGAAGCTTTCTTT. Its translation is CASSVGDNTEAFF.

V gene TRBV7-3 combines with J gene TRBJ2-1, with 7 bases matching TRBD2. With 2 bases clipped from V and 5 bases from J, the junction kept 6 bases outside the gene matches. CDR3 length: 15 amino acids. Germline CDR1 reads SGHTA; CDR2 reads FQGTGA. Here the CDR3 reads CASSLAGVQNNEQFF. In DNA form, the CDR3 reads TGTGCCAGCAGCTTAGCGGGAGTACAGAACAATGAGCAGTTCTTC.

The CDR3 coding sequence is TGCAGCGTTGCTATTAATGAAAAACTGTTTTTT. Translating gives CSVAINEKLFF. V gene TRBV29-1 combines with J gene TRBJ1-4, with no clear D. The CDR3 spans 11 residues. Germline assignment: CDR1 SQVTM and CDR2 ANQGSEA. Trimming left V 4 bases short and J 4 bases short, with 4 bases between.

This clone was detected only once. The V call is TRBV2, the J call TRBJ2-7; 8 positions match TRBD1. After removal of 2 bases from V and 3 bases from J, the junction contained 9 bases not matched to a gene. The CDR3 has 16 residues. Germline values: CDR1 SNHLY, CDR2 FYNNEI. The CDR3 loop reads CASSEIRTGKGYEQYF. The CDR3 DNA sequence: TGTGCCAGCAGTGAAATCAGGACAGGGAAAGGCTACGAGCAGTACTTC.

This clone was detected only a few times. The chain has TRBV18 and TRBJ1-1; no definite D call. V lost 5 bases and J 1 base, leaving 11 bases between the germline ends. CDR3 length equals 14 residues. The germline V gene encodes CDR1 KGHSH and CDR2 LQKENI. Written as DNA, the CDR3 is TGTGCCAGCTCATCTTCTGGCGGGAACACTGAAGCTTTCTTT. Amino acid sequence: CASSSSGGNTEAFF.

This chain links TRBV5-1 with TRBJ1-3; D call uncertain. Germline V CDR1 and CDR2: SGHRS, YFSETQ. The CDR3 runs 14 residues. The V end was cut by 6 bases, the J end by 3 bases, with 13 bases between. This chain's CDR3 is CASKEGINGNTIYF. In DNA form, the CDR3 reads TGCGCCAGCAAGGAGGGTATCAATGGAAACACCATATATTTT.

This rearrangement joins TRBV19 to TRBJ2-5; TRBD2 aligns across 8 bases. Germline lookup yields CDR1 LNHDA and CDR2 SQIVND (reference sequence). J gave up 3 bases and V 5 bases, and 14 bases lay outside the gene matches. This CDR3 comprises 17 residues. The DNA for the CDR3 is TGTGCCAGTAGTCCTCGACACCACCCAGCGGGAGAAGAGACCCAGTACTTC. It translates to CASSPRHHPAGEETQYF.

The chain uses TRBV5-1 and TRBJ2-7, with 12 positions matching TRBD2. This CDR3 has 16 residues. V lost 0 bases to trimming and J lost 2 bases; unmatched junction nucleotides: 3. Germline V CDR1 and CDR2: SGHRS, YFSETQ. The CDR3, as DNA: TGCGCCAGCAGCTTGGGGACTAGCGGGGTCGCCTACGAGCAGTACTTC. It encodes CASSLGTSGVAYEQYF.

V gene TRBV6-1 combines with J gene TRBJ1-1; D gene ambiguous. The CDR3 covers 15 residues. Trimming shortened V by 3 bases and J by 0 bases, and 11 bases separated the two germline ends. CDR1 is MNHNS, CDR2 SASEGT, per germline. CDR3 sequence (DNA): TGTGCCAGCAGTGAGAGCTCCACAGTGAACACTGAAGCTTTCTTT. As protein: CASSESSTVNTEAFF.

Only a few counts were recorded for this clone. J is TRBJ2-1 and V is TRBV19; TRBD1 aligns across 9 bases. V dropped 5 bases and J dropped 4; count of bases not matched to a gene: 3. The CDR3 loop spans 14 amino acids. Looked up from germline, CDR1 is LNHDA and CDR2 is SQIVND (reference sequence). The CDR3, as DNA: TGTGCCAGTAGTGTCGGACAGGGGTACAATGAGCAGTTCTTC. Its protein is CASSVGQGYNEQFF.

The J gene is TRBJ2-7, the V gene TRBV7-8; 8 bases are a match to TRBD1. Germline V gene lookup returns CDR1 SGHVS and CDR2 FQNEAQ. The CDR3 contains 14 residues. V shed 1 base and J 6 bases; nucleotides not matched to a gene: 5. CDR3 DNA sequence: TGTGCCAGCAGCTTAGGAGACAGGGGCAGCGAGCAGTACTTC. This translates into CASSLGDRGSEQYF.

The chain uses TRBV2 and TRBJ1-1; possibly TRBD1 for D (6 bases). With 1 base removed from V and 11 bases from J, the gap between germline ends came to 14 bases. This CDR3 has 13 residues. The germline V gene encodes CDR1 SNHLY and CDR2 FYNNEI. Here the CDR3 DNA reads TGTGCCAGCAGTGAAGTGAGGACAGTTTGGGCTTTCTTT. Protein product: CASSEVRTVWAFF.

This chain links TRBV19 with TRBJ1-5; TRBD1 matches at 10 bases. Looked up from germline, CDR1 is LNHDA and CDR2 is SQIVND (reference sequence). The J segment lost 5 bases and the V segment lost 5 bases, leaving 3 bases of the junction unmatched. This CDR3 is 14 amino acids long. In DNA form, the CDR3 reads TGTGCCAGTAGTCGGACAGGGGGGGATCAGCCCCAGCATTTT. Protein: CASSRTGGDQPQHF.

The V gene is TRBV27, the J gene TRBJ1-1; a weak D match, TRBD1 (5 bases). The CDR3 consists of 16 residues. CDR1 is MNHEY, CDR2 SMNVEV, per germline (reference sequence). V lost 4 bases to trimming and J lost 4 bases, with 19 bases between them. The CDR3 spells CASSSPSTATGTEAFF. CDR3 in DNA: TGTGCCAGCAGTTCCCCCTCGACAGCTACGGGCACTGAAGCTTTCTTT.